This T cell receptor (beta chain) stems from a study of metastatic and nonmetastatic thyroid tumors. Whole-study context: Patients with malignant and benign thyroid disease provided blood and tumor or nodule tissue, whose repertoires were compared.

Germline V gene data show CDR1 as LGHDT and CDR2 as YNNKEL (reference sequence). Trimming pared 4 bases from V and 4 bases from J, leaving 4 bases between. The CDR3 is 11 amino acids. The authors' processing: The study built a papillary thyroid cancer distant-metastasis classifier from CDR3 differences across clinicopathological groups. TCRdb re-called the PCR reads with MiXCR. Clone size and V and J calls follow TCRdb, not the original study. The top ten hold roughly 9.6% of the sample, which has tens of thousands of clones, about 17% seen once. Each patient went into thyroid surgery without having received any treatment. With regard to this clone: Its specificity is unknown.

Study-wide results and caveats: For both blood and tumor, malignant thyroid tumors reportedly showed significantly higher TCR beta diversity than benign nodules did.

The sequence was obtained from a female donor with papillary thyroid cancer or a benign thyroid nodule (not recorded which). Some clones in this sample may be carry-over from other donors' samples. This chain connects TRBV3-1 to TRBJ1-2; D not resolved. Sequenced: tumor tissue. CDR3 sequence reads: CASSRSYGYTF. The CDR3, as DNA: TGTGCCAGCAGCCGTTCCTATGGCTACACCTTC.